The 14 T cell receptor beta chains in this list originate from one sample, sequenced in a study of identical twins. From the 5' RACE reads, TCRdb called clonotypes with MiXCR, one entry per CDR3 protein. The sample records 690,000 or so distinct CDR3 sequences, approximately 9% being singletons. These sequences were also reported in another study, on yellow fever vaccine responses in identical twins.

The sequencing input was PBMCs. These receptors originate from a woman aged 18-29 years in good health.

A few counts support this clonotype. V is TRBV11-2 and J is TRBJ2-5; 11 positions agree with TRBD2. In germline, CDR1 is SGHAT, CDR2 FQNNGV. CDR3 length equals 18 residues. J gave up 2 bases and V 1 base, and 9 bases lay outside the gene matches. The CDR3 is CASSLVLAGGSRQETQYF. In DNA form, the CDR3 reads TGTGCCAGCAGCTTAGTTTTAGCGGGAGGGTCTCGACAAGAGACCCAGTACTTC.

This clonotype was seen only a few times. The chain couples TRBV11-2 to TRBJ2-2; D is perhaps TRBD1 or TRBD2 (6 bases each). Trimming removed 8 bases at V and 1 base at J, with 14 bases between. The CDR3 spans 15 residues. In germline, CDR1 is SGHAT, CDR2 FQNNGV. Here the CDR3 DNA reads TGTGCCAGCTGGGGGGCAGAGGTGAACACCGGGGAGCTGTTTTTT. It translates to CASWGAEVNTGELFF.

This clonotype appeared many times. V usage is TRBV3-1 and J usage is TRBJ1-2, with a possible D match to TRBD1 (5 bases). CDR3 length: 13 amino acids. Germline CDR1 is LGHDT and CDR2 is YNNKEL (reference sequence). Deletions cut 1 base from V and 4 bases from J, with 7 bases between. The CDR3, as DNA: TGTGCCAGCAGCCAAGCAGGGTTCTATGGCTACACCTTC. Translation: CASSQAGFYGYTF.

At least ten counts were recorded for this clonotype. This chain links TRBV5-1 with TRBJ2-1; D call uncertain. Germline CDR1 is SGHRS and CDR2 is YFSETQ. Deletions cut 0 bases from V and 8 bases from J, with 12 bases between. This CDR3 contains 14 residues. The CDR3 DNA sequence: TGCGCCAGCAGCTTGGAGGGCAGGACCCATGAGCAGTTCTTC. It codes for CASSLEGRTHEQFF.

The rearrangement links TRBV20-1 to TRBJ2-5; 12 nucleotides line up with TRBD1. In germline, CDR1 is DFQATT, CDR2 SNEGSKA (reference sequence). Losses at the gene ends were 3 bases for V and 4 bases for J; bases not matched to a gene: 6. The CDR3 runs 15 residues. The CDR3 nucleotides read TGCAGTGCTAGCTCTAGGGACAGGGGGCGAGAGACCCAGTACTTC. Encoded protein: CSASSRDRGRETQYF.

The chain has TRBV29-1 and TRBJ2-7; D not certain. This CDR3 has 12 amino acids. Trimming removed 6 bases at V and 0 bases at J, with 9 bases between. Germline lookup yields CDR1 SQVTM and CDR2 ANQGSEA. CDR3 in amino acids: CSVMTDSYEQYF. DNA of the CDR3: TGCAGCGTAATGACGGACTCCTACGAGCAGTACTTC.

The chain is built from TRBV12-3 or TRBV12-4 and TRBJ1-6, with D possibly TRBD1 on 5 matching bases. This CDR3 spans 16 amino acids. Trimming removed 5 bases at V and 5 bases at J, with 16 bases between. This CDR3 is CASSLRGIANNSPLHF. CDR3 DNA sequence: TGTGCCAGCAGTCTTAGGGGAATCGCTAATAATTCACCCCTCCACTTT.

The chain recombines TRBV6-1 with TRBJ2-7; D unresolved. Germline CDR1 reads MNHNS; CDR2 reads SASEGT. This CDR3 is 12 amino acids long. V dropped 5 bases and J dropped 6 bases, with 11 bases sitting between them. This CDR3 is CASSHPYGEQYF. The CDR3 nucleotides read TGTGCCAGCAGTCACCCCTATGGCGAGCAGTACTTC.

This clonotype occurred a few times. V is TRBV5-1 and J is TRBJ2-7; a weak D match, TRBD2 (5 bases). V lost 4 bases to trimming and J lost 2 bases, with 16 bases between them. Germline loops: CDR1 SGHRS, CDR2 YFSETQ. This CDR3 region has 15 residues. This chain's CDR3 is CASSLDLIGTYEQYF. The CDR3 DNA reads TGCGCCAGCAGCCTGGACCTTATCGGGACCTACGAGCAGTACTTC.

This clonotype was observed a handful of times. The chain couples TRBV10-3 to TRBJ1-1, with no clear D. V lost 0 bases to trimming and J lost 1 base, with 9 bases between them. The CDR3 totals 15 residues. Germline CDR1 reads ENHRY; CDR2 reads SYGVKD. DNA for the CDR3: TGTGCCATCAGTGAGTCCCGGACGACGAACACTGAAGCTTTCTTT. This sequence encodes CAISESRTTNTEAFF.

The count of this clonotype is one. The V call is TRBV29-1, the J call TRBJ1-2, with D maybe TRBD1 (6 bases). CDR3 length equals 13 residues. Germline V lookup: CDR1 SQVTM, CDR2 ANQGSEA. The ends were cut back, 8 bases at V and 9 bases at J, with 22 bases in the middle. The CDR3 DNA follows: TGCAGCTTACAGACAGGTCGAGGTGGTAGCTACACCTTC. Translation: CSLQTGRGGSYTF. Together with reference TRBV29-1 and TRBJ1-2, the CDR3 gives the full variable domain: SAVISQKPSRDICQRGTSLTIQCQVDSQVTMMFWYRQQPGQSLTLIATANQGSEATYESGFVIDKFPISRPNLTFSTLTVSNMSPEDSSIYLCSLQTGRGGSYTFGSGTRLTVV.

The rearrangement links TRBV4-1 to TRBJ2-1; the D gene is possibly TRBD1 (7 bases). This CDR3 has 16 amino acids. V lost 1 base and J lost 2, with 12 bases in between. Germline CDR1 and CDR2: MGHRA and YSYEKL. The CDR3 region has the DNA TGCGCCAGCAGCCAAGTCCAGGGGGAGGCCTACAATGAGCAGTTCTTC. Amino acids: CASSQVQGEAYNEQFF.

The rearrangement uses TRBV12-3 or TRBV12-4 and TRBJ2-1; 7 positions match TRBD2. This CDR3 contains 15 residues. J lost 5 bases, V lost 6 bases, and 10 bases had no gene match. The CDR3 nucleotides are TGTGCCAGCAGCTCATCCGCTAGCGGCCACAATGAGCAGTTCTTC. Amino acids: CASSSSASGHNEQFF.

The J gene is TRBJ2-2, the V gene TRBV9; 7 positions match TRBD2. The length of the CDR3 is 15 residues. V shed 7 bases and J 4 bases; nucleotides not matched to a gene: 10. CDR1 and CDR2 from the germline V gene are SGDLS and YYNGEE. In DNA form, the CDR3 reads TGTGCCAGCTCGGGGGGAGGGTTCGTCACCGGGGAGCTGTTTTTT. It yields the protein CASSGGGFVTGELFF. The full variable domain, completed using reference TRBV9 and TRBJ2-2, is DSGVTQTPKHLITATGQRVTLRCSPRSGDLSVYWYQQSLDQGLQFLIQYYNGEERAKGNILERFSAQQFPDLHSELNLSSLELGDSALYFCASSGGGFVTGELFFGEGSRLTVL.